The 22 T cell receptor beta chains below were found in one sample sequenced in a study of T cells after yellow fever vaccination. One entry per CDR3 protein, called by TCRdb with MiXCR from the 5' RACE reads. This table holds some 80,000 distinct CDR3 sequences, 13% found once. Here the sequenced sample was CD8+ T cells not binding an NS4B(214-222) dextramer, sorted from PBMCs, taken around 3 weeks after the first yellow fever vaccination. Every receptor here comes from a young man who received the YFV17D yellow fever vaccine.

The genes are TRBV6-2 or TRBV6-3 and TRBJ2-1; tentative D call: TRBD1 (5 bases). Trimming shortened V by 4 bases and J by 0 bases, and 10 bases separated the two germline ends. The CDR3 spans 15 residues. CDR1 is MNHEY, CDR2 SVGEGT, per germline. CDR3 residues: CASSWGRTSYNEQFF. In nucleotides, the CDR3 is TGTGCCAGCAGTTGGGGCAGAACCTCCTACAATGAGCAGTTCTTC.

The gene calls are TRBV2 and TRBJ2-5; weak D call: TRBD2 (6 bases). V dropped 3 bases and J dropped 2 bases, with 10 bases sitting between them. The CDR3 totals 14 residues. Germline V gives CDR1 SNHLY, CDR2 FYNNEI. Here the CDR3 DNA reads TGTGCCAGCAGTGAGGGACTGGAGCAAGAGACCCAGTACTTC. The encoded protein is CASSEGLEQETQYF. Full variable domain (remainder filled in from reference TRBV2 and TRBJ2-5): EPEVTQTPSHQVTQMGQEVILRCVPISNHLYFYWYRQILGQKVEFLVSFYNNEISEKSEIFDDQFSVERPDGSNFTLKIRSTKLEDSAMYFCASSEGLEQETQYFGPGTRLLVL.

This clonotype was detected ten times or more. This rearrangement joins TRBV4-1 to TRBJ2-3; D might be TRBD2 (6 bases). CDR3 length: 13 residues. Germline CDR1 reads MGHRA; CDR2 reads YSYEKL. Trimming pared 1 base from V and 6 bases from J, leaving 8 bases between. CDR3: CASSQGGVDTQYF. CDR3 bases: TGCGCCAGCAGCCAAGGGGGGGTGGATACGCAGTATTTT.

This clonotype appeared many times. V gene TRBV29-1 combines with J gene TRBJ2-3, with TRBD1 matching over 7 bases. V shed 1 base, J shed 2 bases, and the junction held 9 bases outside the gene matches. CDR1 is SQVTM, CDR2 ANQGSEA, per germline. The CDR3 extends over 16 amino acids. The CDR3 sequence: CSVEVWGKGATDTQYF. As DNA, the CDR3 is TGCAGCGTTGAAGTCTGGGGGAAGGGGGCCACAGATACGCAGTATTTT.

Concerning this clonotype itself: The junction and the germline gene differ at one end; a read error may be behind it. The chain employs TRBV5-1 and TRBJ2-2, with 7 nucleotides matching TRBD1. The CDR3 length is 15 residues. Germline V gene data show CDR1 as SGHRS and CDR2 as YFSETQ. CDR3 residues: CASGLGSGGTGELFF. DNA for the CDR3: TGCGCCAGCGGCTTGGGTTCAGGGGGCACCGGGGAGCTGTTTTTT.

The chain has TRBV5-6 and TRBJ2-3; the match to TRBD2 covers 10 bases. Losses at the gene ends were 4 bases for V and 3 bases for J; bases not matched to a gene: 8. This CDR3 contains 16 residues. CDR1 and CDR2 (germline): SGHDT, YYEEEE. This CDR3 is CASSPSPSGGTDTQYF. The CDR3 bases are TGTGCCAGCAGCCCAAGCCCTAGCGGGGGAACAGATACGCAGTATTTT.

The genes are TRBV5-1 and TRBJ2-6; 8 bases align to TRBD1. Trimming took 2 bases from V and 1 from J; bases not matched to a gene: 11. CDR1 and CDR2 (germline): SGHRS, YFSETQ. This CDR3 has 19 amino acids. This CDR3 is CASSLTWGTGPSGANVLTF. The CDR3 DNA follows: TGCGCCAGCAGCTTAACTTGGGGGACAGGCCCTTCTGGGGCCAACGTCCTGACTTTC.

This clonotype was counted only a few times. This chain uses TRBV4-3 with TRBJ2-6; D remains unclear. Per the germline V gene, CDR1 is LGHNA and CDR2 is YSLEER. V gave up 2 bases and J gave up 2 bases, with 7 bases separating them. The CDR3 extends over 15 amino acids. The CDR3 reads CASSQRWAGANVLTF. The CDR3 DNA follows: TGCGCCAGCAGCCAAAGGTGGGCTGGGGCCAACGTCCTGACTTTC.

The chain links TRBV20-1 to TRBJ2-1, with unresolved D. The CDR3 runs 16 residues. Trimming stripped 5 bases from V and 2 bases from J, with 19 bases between. CDR1 and CDR2 from the germline V gene are DFQATT and SNEGSKA (reference sequence). The CDR3 region has the DNA TGCAGTGCTGACCCCCTTCCCGGGCAGGCCTACAATGAGCAGTTCTTC. Its translation is CSADPLPGQAYNEQFF.

This chain connects TRBV27 to TRBJ2-5, with 9 bases matching TRBD2. Germline CDR1 reads MNHEY; CDR2 reads SMNVEV (reference sequence). The length of the CDR3 is 15 residues. V dropped 7 bases and J dropped 1; count of bases not matched to a gene: 7. CDR3 nucleotides: TGTGCCAGCACCCCGGGTAGCGGGGGCCAAGAGACCCAGTACTTC. Translated: CASTPGSGGQETQYF.

CDR3 region: CASSPYDRGGYGYTF. For the CDR3, the DNA is TGTGCCAGCAGCCCATATGACAGGGGAGGATATGGCTACACCTTC. The genes are TRBV7-6 and TRBJ1-2, with 8 bases matching TRBD1. The germline CDR1 and CDR2 sequences are SGHVS and FNYEAQ. CDR3 length: 15 amino acids. V lost 5 bases and J lost 5; bases outside the gene matches: 10.

The V and J genes are TRBV12-3 or TRBV12-4 and TRBJ2-7; D call uncertain. V dropped 5 bases and J dropped 12 bases, with 23 bases sitting between them. This CDR3 comprises 14 residues. The CDR3, as DNA: TGTGCCAGCAGTGGCACCCTACCGCCTACGGTTATGTACTTC. Encoded protein: CASSGTLPPTVMYF.

V and J are TRBV6-4 and TRBJ2-1, with TRBD2 matching over 13 bases. The CDR3 runs to 15 residues. J gave up 7 bases and V 3 bases, and 3 bases lay outside the gene matches. CDR1 and CDR2 from the germline V gene are MRHNA and SNTAGT. CDR3 sequence (DNA): TGTGCCAGCAGTGAAACTAGCGGGGGGGGTAATGAGCAGTTCTTC. Protein product: CASSETSGGGNEQFF.

The J gene is TRBJ2-7, the V gene TRBV5-6; TRBD1 is a possible D gene (5 bases). The V end was cut by 0 bases, the J end by 3 bases, with 16 bases between. This CDR3 has 16 amino acids. From germline, CDR1 is SGHDT and CDR2 YYEEEE. The DNA for the CDR3 is TGTGCCAGCAGCTTGGCCCTGCAGGGTTCCTACTACGAGCAGTACTTC. Translation: CASSLALQGSYYEQYF. The whole variable domain, remainder taken from reference TRBV5-6 and TRBJ2-7, is DAGVTQSPTHLIKTRGQQVTLRCSPKSGHDTVSWYQQALGQGPQFIFQYYEEEERQRGNFPDRFSGHQFPNYSSELNVNALLLGDSALYLCASSLALQGSYYEQYFGPGTRLTVT.

V is TRBV4-1 and J is TRBJ1-4; D is ambiguous. This CDR3 spans 16 amino acids. Germline values: CDR1 MGHRA, CDR2 YSYEKL. V lost 2 bases, J lost 3 bases, and 13 bases lay in between. CDR3 nucleotides: TGCGCCAGCAGCCAATCGCCGAGTAGCGCTAATGAAAAACTGTTTTTT. Translating it yields CASSQSPSSANEKLFF.

The V gene is TRBV5-4, the J gene TRBJ1-1; the match to TRBD1 covers 9 bases. The CDR3 runs to 13 residues. Germline CDR1 SGHNT, CDR2 YYREEE (reference sequence). Trimming removed 5 bases from V and 5 bases from J; junction bases left unmatched: 4. CDR3 protein: CASRQGQGTEAFF. The CDR3 DNA sequence: TGTGCCAGCAGACAGGGACAGGGTACTGAAGCTTTCTTT.

The DNA of the CDR3 is TGCGCCAGCAGCTTGGAAACTGTGGGTGGGGAGACCCAGTACTTC. It encodes CASSLETVGGETQYF. The chain links TRBV5-1 to TRBJ2-5, with unresolved D. V was pared by 0 bases and J by 5 bases, with 14 bases between. Germline values: CDR1 SGHRS, CDR2 YFSETQ. The CDR3 length is 15 residues.

V gene TRBV7-9 combines with J gene TRBJ2-7, with D possibly matching TRBD1 (5 bases). CDR3 length: 15 amino acids. The V end lost 0 bases, the J end lost 0 bases, and 9 bases lay between the germline ends. Looked up from germline, CDR1 is SEHNR and CDR2 is FQNEAQ (reference sequence). The CDR3 coding sequence is TGTGCCAGCAGCTTAGCGGCAGGGCCCTCCTACGAGCAGTACTTC. This sequence encodes CASSLAAGPSYEQYF. Combining the CDR3 with reference TRBV7-9 and TRBJ2-7 gives the whole variable domain DTGVSQNPRHKITKRGQNVTFRCDPISEHNRLYWYRQTLGQGPEFLTYFQNEAQLEKSRLLSDRFSAERPKGSFSTLEIQRTEQGDSAMYLCASSLAAGPSYEQYFGPGTRLTVT.

Many counts were recorded for this clonotype. The genes are TRBV27 and TRBJ1-4; D gene uncertain. CDR1 MNHEY and CDR2 SMNVEV come from the germline V gene (reference sequence). There are 15 residues in the CDR3. Trimming left V 2 bases short and J 0 bases short, with 7 bases between. CDR3 sequence (DNA): TGTGCCAGCAGTTTAGGAGAAGCAACTAATGAAAAACTGTTTTTT. Its protein is CASSLGEATNEKLFF.

Here the CDR3 reads CASSSGTERLYF. The CDR3 coding sequence is TGTGCCAGCAGCTCTGGGACAGAGAGGCTATACTTC. This sequence joins TRBV7-9 and TRBJ2-4; 7 nucleotides line up with TRBD1. Per germline, CDR1 SEHNR and CDR2 FQNEAQ (reference sequence). The CDR3 runs to 12 residues. Germline trimming cut 4 bases from V and 16 bases from J; bases unmatched to any gene: 10. Full variable domain (rest looked up from reference TRBV7-9 and TRBJ2-4): DTGVSQNPRHKITKRGQNVTFRCDPISEHNRLYWYRQTLGQGPEFLTYFQNEAQLEKSRLLSDRFSAERPKGSFSTLEIQRTEQGDSAMYLCASSSGTERLYFGAGTRLSVL.

The CDR3 nucleotides read TGTGCCAGCAGCTTACAGCTCCCGTACAATGAGCAGTTCTTC. It specifies CASSLQLPYNEQFF. The chain joins TRBV7-9 to TRBJ2-1; D remains unclear. Trimming left V 2 bases short and J 4 bases short, with 9 bases between. This CDR3 comprises 14 residues. CDR1 and CDR2 from the germline V gene are SEHNR and FQNEAQ (reference sequence).

The chain joins TRBV20-1 to TRBJ2-7, with 7 bases matching TRBD1. Germline V gene data show CDR1 as DFQATT and CDR2 as SNEGSKA (reference sequence). V shed 3 bases, J shed 3 bases, and the junction held 17 bases outside the gene matches. This CDR3 region has 17 residues. The CDR3 loop is CSASPTNSPRQGYEQYV. CDR3 in DNA: TGCAGTGCTAGTCCTACAAACTCCCCGCGACAGGGCTACGAGCAGTACGTC.